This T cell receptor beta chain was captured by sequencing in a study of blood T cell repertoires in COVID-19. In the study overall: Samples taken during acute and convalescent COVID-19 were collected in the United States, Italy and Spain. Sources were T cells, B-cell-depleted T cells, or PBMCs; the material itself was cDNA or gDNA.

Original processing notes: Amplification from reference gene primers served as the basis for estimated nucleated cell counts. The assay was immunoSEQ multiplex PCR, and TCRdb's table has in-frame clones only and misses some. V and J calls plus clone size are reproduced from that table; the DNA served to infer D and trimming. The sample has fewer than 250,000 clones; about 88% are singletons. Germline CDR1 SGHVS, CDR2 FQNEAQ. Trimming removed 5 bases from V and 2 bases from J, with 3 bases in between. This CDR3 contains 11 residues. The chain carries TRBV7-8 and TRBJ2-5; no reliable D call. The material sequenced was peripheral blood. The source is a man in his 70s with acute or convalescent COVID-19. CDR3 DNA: TGTGCCAGCAGCCCTCAAGAGACCCAGTACTTC. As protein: CASSPQETQYF.